One and the same sample provided the 20 T cell receptor beta chains below, sequenced in a study of T-cell reconstitution after alpha-beta-depleted transplantation in children. Preparing the TCRbeta library involved the use of unique molecular identifiers. MiXCR, run by TCRdb on the PCR reads, gives a single entry per CDR3 protein. Here the sample spans 230,000 or so distinct CDR3 sequences, 12% being singletons. Sequencing used PBMCs from the stem cell graft donor, obtained from the stem cell graft. The receptors here all came from a human donor who donated a stem cell graft to a child with acute lymphoblastic leukemia.

The CDR3 loop reads CASSLSGQGAYNQPQHF. The DNA for the CDR3 is TGTGCCAGCAGTTTATCTGGACAGGGGGCGTACAATCAGCCCCAGCATTTT. This chain connects TRBV27 to TRBJ1-5; TRBD1 matches 11 bases. With V trimmed by 0 bases and J by 3 bases, 4 bases remained unmatched. The CDR3 sequence is 17 residues long. Germline lookup yields CDR1 MNHEY and CDR2 SMNVEV (reference sequence).

Ten or more counts support this clonotype. CDR3 nucleotide sequence: TGTGCCAGCAGTTACTCAACAGGCGCGGGAACCTACGAGCAGTACTTC. Residues: CASSYSTGAGTYEQYF. J is TRBJ2-7 and V is TRBV6-2 or TRBV6-3; a possible D gene is TRBD2 (6 bases). Germline CDR1 reads MNHEY; CDR2 reads SVGEGT. The CDR3 runs to 16 residues. Trimming shortened V by 0 bases and J by 2 bases, and 14 bases separated the two germline ends.

In its sample, this clonotype was seen many times. This chain joins TRBV28 and TRBJ2-7; no definite D call. The CDR3 totals 13 residues. The germline CDR1 and CDR2 sequences are MDHEN and SYDVKM. Deletions cut 1 base from V and 0 bases from J, with 4 bases between. The CDR3 region has the DNA TGTGCCAGCAGTTTATCCAGCTCCTACGAGCAGTACTTC. This sequence encodes CASSLSSSYEQYF.

This clonotype was seen ten or more times. The chain couples TRBV19 to TRBJ2-2, with 13 bases fitting TRBD2. The germline V gene encodes CDR1 LNHDA and CDR2 SQIVND (reference sequence). V lost 6 bases, J lost 6 bases, and 16 bases stayed unmatched. This CDR3 has 19 residues. In DNA, the CDR3 is TGTGCCAGTAGGCCTACTAGCGGGAGGGCCCTCTATGGACCCGGGGAGCTGTTTTTT. Protein: CASRPTSGRALYGPGELFF.

Of note for this clonotype: Being one base from a much bigger clone, this may be a read error. Because the CDR3's place on the DNA is in doubt, the DNA is left out and the CDR3 is given as listed by TCRdb. The chain recombines TRBV9 with TRBJ1-1. CDR1 SGDLS and CDR2 YYNGEE come from the germline V gene. The CDR3 length equals 14 residues, ends included. This CDR3 is CASSVGWGNTEGFF.

This clonotype was seen repeatedly, ten times or more. This chain joins TRBV2 and TRBJ2-5; TRBD1 agrees at 8 bases. Germline CDR1 and CDR2: SNHLY and FYNNEI. The ends lost 8 bases at V and 6 bases at J; junction bases unmatched: 5. The CDR3 totals 12 residues. The CDR3 is CASGTGGKTQYF. The CDR3 coding sequence is TGTGCCAGCGGGACAGGTGGGAAGACCCAGTACTTC.

V and J are TRBV6-2 or TRBV6-3 and TRBJ2-1; TRBD1 is a possible D gene (6 bases). There are 17 residues in the CDR3. Germline-derived CDR1 and CDR2 are MNHEY and SVGEGT. Trimming removed 2 bases from V and 0 bases from J, with 14 bases in between. The CDR3: CASSYRMTGGSYNEQFF. CDR3 nucleotide sequence: TGTGCCAGCAGTTACCGTATGACAGGAGGCTCCTACAATGAGCAGTTCTTC.

This clonotype was detected many times. This chain connects TRBV20-1 to TRBJ1-1; D is undetermined. V gave up 4 bases and J gave up 12 bases, with 21 bases separating them. Germline lookup yields CDR1 DFQATT and CDR2 SNEGSKA (reference sequence). The CDR3 runs 13 residues. The CDR3 spells CSATDLRDWESFF. As DNA, the CDR3 is TGCAGTGCTACTGATTTGAGGGATTGGGAGTCTTTCTTT.

V is TRBV6-1 and J is TRBJ1-2, with D perhaps TRBD1 (5 bases). V was pared by 8 bases and J by 8 bases, with 21 bases between. CDR1 MNHNS and CDR2 SASEGT come from the germline V gene. The CDR3 contains 14 residues. The CDR3 loop is CASRMQGSLWGYTF. The DNA for the CDR3 is TGTGCCAGCCGAATGCAGGGTTCCCTATGGGGCTACACCTTC.

In this sample, this clonotype turned up many times. The rearrangement links TRBV20-1 to TRBJ2-3; D is unresolved. Trimming took off 6 bases at V and 0 bases at J, with 4 bases between the two ends. Germline CDR1 DFQATT, CDR2 SNEGSKA (reference sequence). The CDR3 extends over 11 amino acids. CDR3 bases: TGCAGTGCAGAGAGCACAGATACGCAGTATTTT. Its translation is CSAESTDTQYF.

The rearrangement uses TRBV20-1 and TRBJ2-1; D unresolved. The germline V gene encodes CDR1 DFQATT and CDR2 SNEGSKA (reference sequence). The CDR3 consists of 12 residues. Trimming cost V 0 bases and J 6 bases, with 6 bases left between them. CDR3 amino acids: CSAREIGNEQFF. DNA for the CDR3: TGCAGTGCTAGAGAAATCGGCAATGAGCAGTTCTTC.

Many counts were recorded for this clonotype. The chain is built from TRBV28 and TRBJ2-7, with a weak D call TRBD1 (6 bases). The germline gives CDR1 MDHEN, CDR2 SYDVKM. The CDR3 consists of 14 residues. V lost 6 bases to trimming and J lost 0 bases, with 12 bases between them. The CDR3 here is CASSQMTGSYEQYF. In nucleotides, the CDR3 is TGTGCCAGCAGCCAAATGACAGGCTCCTACGAGCAGTACTTC.

This clonotype has ten or more counts. The rearrangement links TRBV6-1 to TRBJ1-6; no reliable D call. Germline V lookup: CDR1 MNHNS, CDR2 SASEGT. The CDR3 length is 16 residues. V was trimmed by 6 bases and J by 2 bases, leaving 14 bases between them. The CDR3 reads CASRVKAGTYNSPLHF. In DNA form, the CDR3 reads TGTGCCAGCAGGGTAAAAGCTGGGACCTATAATTCACCCCTCCACTTT.

This clonotype has at least ten counts. The CDR3 nucleotides are TGCGCCAGCAGCCGGTGGACAGGGGACACTGAAGCTTTCTTT. This gives the protein CASSRWTGDTEAFF. The gene calls are TRBV5-1 and TRBJ1-1, with 9 positions matching TRBD1. This CDR3 is 14 amino acids long. The V gene end was trimmed by 4 bases and the J gene end by 3 bases; junction bases not matched to a gene: 4. Germline V lookup: CDR1 SGHRS, CDR2 YFSETQ.

This clonotype was detected many times. The chain is built from TRBV15 and TRBJ2-6, with D maybe TRBD2 (5 bases). This CDR3 has 20 amino acids. Germline CDR1 LNHNV, CDR2 YYDKDF (reference sequence). Trimming stripped 0 bases from V and 0 bases from J, with 18 bases between. This CDR3 is CATSRDLRGWRSSGANVLTF. DNA of the CDR3: TGTGCCACCAGCAGAGATCTTAGAGGGTGGAGAAGCTCTGGGGCCAACGTCCTGACTTTC.

This clonotype was picked up many times. The chain carries TRBV29-1 and TRBJ1-5; maybe TRBD1 (6 bases). Between the trimmed V and J ends, which lost 4 bases and 0 bases, there was a span of 10 bases. This CDR3 comprises 14 residues. The germline CDR1 and CDR2 sequences are SQVTM and ANQGSEA. The CDR3 loop is CSVAHRVSNQPQHF. The DNA of the CDR3 is TGCAGCGTTGCTCACAGGGTTAGCAATCAGCCCCAGCATTTT.

This clonotype came up many times. The V and J genes are TRBV7-8 and TRBJ1-5; D is unclear. Looked up from germline, CDR1 is SGHVS and CDR2 is FQNEAQ. V was cut by 2 bases and J by 5 bases, with 7 bases left in between. This CDR3 contains 13 residues. CDR3 sequence reads: CASSLSIDQPQHF. In nucleotides, the CDR3 is TGTGCCAGCAGCTTAAGCATAGATCAGCCCCAGCATTTT.

This clonotype appeared a few times. The chain uses TRBV11-2 and TRBJ2-1; 11 bases align to TRBD2. The V and J ends lost 7 bases and 9 bases, in that order; junction bases with no gene match: 14. This CDR3 has 16 residues. Germline V gives CDR1 SGHAT, CDR2 FQNNGV. CDR3 DNA sequence: TGTGCCAGCATCCCCTTACTAGCGGGAGTGGCGGGTGAGCAGTTCTTC. Translation: CASIPLLAGVAGEQFF.

This clonotype was counted many times. V and J are TRBV20-1 and TRBJ2-7; the D is unclear. The CDR3 spans 12 residues. The germline V gene encodes CDR1 DFQATT and CDR2 SNEGSKA (reference sequence). V lost 0 bases and J 6 bases, leaving 9 bases between the germline ends. The DNA of the CDR3 is TGCAGTGCTAGAGATCTCGGGCCCGAGCAGTACTTC. Its translation is CSARDLGPEQYF.

The sample holds many counts of this clonotype. This chain connects TRBV6-2 or TRBV6-3 to TRBJ2-1; 7 bases agree with TRBD2. The V gene end was trimmed by 1 base and the J gene end by 5 bases; junction bases not matched to a gene: 2. Germline CDR1 is MNHEY and CDR2 is SVGEGT. The CDR3 totals 14 residues. CDR3 nucleotide sequence: TGTGCCAGCAGTTACTTCGGGACTAACAATGAGCAGTTCTTC. It specifies CASSYFGTNNEQFF.